Below, 4 T cell receptor beta chains from the same sample are listed, as sequenced in a study of T cell responses to AZD1222 COVID-19 vaccine. Libraries were prepared by immunoSEQ multiplex PCR; TCRdb keeps only in-frame clonotypes and omits some of them. The sample has 180,000 or so clones; 80% to 95% are singletons. The source material was peripheral blood, sampled 28 days after the second dose of the MenACWY control vaccine. The receptor set was obtained from an adult who received the MenACWY meningococcal vaccine as a control.

The V gene is TRBV9, the J gene TRBJ1-3; D is ambiguous. The CDR3 runs to 16 residues. CDR1 SGDLS and CDR2 YYNGEE come from the germline V gene. Trimming left V 1 base short and J 7 bases short, with 18 bases between. The CDR3 nucleotides are TGTGCCAGCAGCGTAAGAGGCGAAAATAATCCTAACACCATATATTTT. Protein product: CASSVRGENNPNTIYF. Complete variable domain (other parts from reference TRBV9 and TRBJ1-3): DSGVTQTPKHLITATGQRVTLRCSPRSGDLSVYWYQQSLDQGLQFLIQYYNGEERAKGNILERFSAQQFPDLHSELNLSSLELGDSALYFCASSVRGENNPNTIYFGEGSWLTVV.

Written as DNA, the CDR3 is TGCGCCAGCAGCTCCGGGACAGGGCGGTACGAGCAGTACTTC. Encoded protein: CASSSGTGRYEQYF. The genes are TRBV4-1 and TRBJ2-7; 9 bases match TRBD1. The CDR3 totals 14 residues. Germline V gene sequence: CDR1 MGHRA, CDR2 YSYEKL. Germline trimming cut 5 bases from V and 4 bases from J; bases unmatched to any gene: 6.

The chain joins TRBV6-5 to TRBJ1-2; 7 nucleotides line up with TRBD1. Germline lookup yields CDR1 MNHEY and CDR2 SVGAGI. CDR3 length: 14 residues. Unmatched junction bases numbered 6, after V lost 0 bases and J lost 8 bases. CDR3 nucleotide sequence: TGTGCCAGCAGTTACTCACGACAGGGAAACGGCTACACCTTC. As protein: CASSYSRQGNGYTF.

The chain has TRBV7-9 and TRBJ1-2; a weak D match, TRBD1 (6 bases). This CDR3 comprises 15 residues. Trimming stripped 5 bases from V and 0 bases from J, with 13 bases between. Germline loops: CDR1 SEHNR, CDR2 FQNEAQ (reference sequence). The CDR3 region has the DNA TGTGCCAGCAGCGCCGGACAGTTAGCTAACTATGGCTACACCTTC. It encodes CASSAGQLANYGYTF.